This T cell receptor beta chain emerged from a study of blood T cell repertoires in COVID-19. On the study more broadly: COVID-19 samples collected from the United States, Italy and Spain covered acute and convalescent phases.

Germline values: CDR1 MRHNA, CDR2 SNTAGT. The CDR3 consists of 14 residues. J lost 0 bases, V lost 5 bases, and 0 bases had no gene match. Study processing details: Nucleated cell number was recorded as an estimate derived from reference gene primer amplification. Clones were read by immunoSEQ multiplex PCR, and TCRdb kept only the in-frame ones, dropping some. V and J calls and clone size are copied from that table; D and trimming were computed from the DNA. The data hold just over 200,000 clones, with 60% to 85% observed a single time. The sequenced material came from peripheral blood. The gene calls are TRBV6-4 and TRBJ2-2; 7 bases are shared with TRBD2. The TCR was taken from a woman between 65 and 79 years old with acute or convalescent COVID-19. The CDR3 is CASSREANTGELFF. The CDR3 DNA reads as TGTGCCAGCAGTCGGGAGGCGAACACCGGGGAGCTGTTTTTT.